The rows below give T cell receptor beta chains drawn from one sample of a study of blood T cell repertoires in COVID-19. Libraries were prepared by immunoSEQ multiplex PCR; TCRdb keeps only in-frame clonotypes and omits some of them. The table has 95,000 to 130,000 clones, roughly 80% seen once; the top ten hold under 2.5%. Sequencing was done on a sample of peripheral blood. The receptors come from a man aged 30-40 years with acute or convalescent COVID-19. The CDR3 runs from the conserved cysteine through the conserved F or W. The D gene is left open where the match is weak. Size tells how often a clone was seen (once, few, many) or the class of an expanded clone, and some rows leave it out.

TRBV19	TRBJ1-5	NA	TRBD1	TGTGCCAGTAGTAAGGACAGGGTTCCTTCTTATAGCAATCAGCCCCAGCATTTT	CASSKDRVPSYSNQPQHF
TRBV9	TRBJ2-1	NA	NA	TGTGCCAGCAGCCCCAGGGACTCTCCCTACAATGAGCAGTTCTTC	CASSPRDSPYNEQFF
TRBV4-3	TRBJ2-7	few	NA	TGCGCCAGCAGCCAATGGACAGACAACTACGAGCAGTACTTC	CASSQWTDNYEQYF
TRBV4-1	TRBJ1-4	NA	NA	TGCGCCAGCAGCCATGTGACGGCGGATGAAAAACTGTTTTTT	CASSHVTADEKLFF
TRBV7-9	TRBJ1-1	NA	TRBD1	TGTGCCAGCAGCTTAGCGTGGGACAGCTACACTGAAGCTTTCTTT	CASSLAWDSYTEAFF
TRBV11-2	TRBJ1-1	NA	NA	TGTGCCAGCAGCTTAGGGGCCTCAACTAACACTGAAGCTTTCTTT	CASSLGASTNTEAFF
TRBV6-5	TRBJ2-3	NA	NA	TGTGCCAGCAGTTACCAAAATTCAGATACGCAGTATTTT	CASSYQNSDTQYF
TRBV19	TRBJ2-1	NA	TRBD2	TGTGCCAGTAGTATAGGGTGGGGGGGAAATGAGCAGTTCTTC	CASSIGWGGNEQFF
TRBV6-5	TRBJ2-1	NA	TRBD1	TGTGCCAGCAGTTACGGAGACAGGGTTGATGAGCAGTTCTTC	CASSYGDRVDEQFF
TRBV12-3/TRBV12-4	TRBJ1-1	NA	NA	TGTGCCAGCAGTTTTTCGCGGACTGAAGCTTTCTTT	CASSFSRTEAFF
TRBV7-8	TRBJ2-7	NA	TRBD1	TGTGCCAGCAGTACTTGGGGACAGGGATCCTACGAGCAGTACTTC	CASSTWGQGSYEQYF
TRBV19	TRBJ1-6	NA	NA	TGTGCCAGTAGTATCTCCAGCCCAGGATCACCCCTCCACTTT	CASSISSPGSPLHF
TRBV5-1	TRBJ1-1	NA	NA	TGCGCCAGCAGCTCACCACAGGGTAATGATGGCACTGAAGCTTTCTTT	CASSSPQGNDGTEAFF
TRBV7-2	TRBJ2-1	NA	TRBD2	TGTGCCAGCAGCCCAACGGGGGGGCCTGGATACAATGAGCAGTTCTTC	CASSPTGGPGYNEQFF
TRBV4-2	TRBJ2-1	NA	TRBD2	TGTGCCAGCAGCCAAGAACGCGCGGGGGGGCTGAATGAGCAGTTCTTC	CASSQERAGGLNEQFF
TRBV19	TRBJ1-6	once	TRBD1	TGTGCCAGTAGTATAGATCGGACAGGGCGGTCACCCCTCCACTTT	CASSIDRTGRSPLHF
TRBV4-1	TRBJ1-1	once	NA	TGCGCCAGCAGCCAAGAGAAACTCACTGAAGCTTTCTTT	CASSQEKLTEAFF
TRBV5-4	TRBJ1-1	NA	NA	TGTGCCAGCAGCTTAGTTCCTACCACTGAAGCTTTCTTT	CASSLVPTTEAFF
TRBV4-1	TRBJ1-3	few	NA	TGCGCCAGCAGCCAAGCTCCCGGACAGTTCTCTGGAAACACCATATATTTT	CASSQAPGQFSGNTIYF
TRBV3-1/TRBV3-2	TRBJ2-4	NA	NA	TGTGCCAGCAGCCCCAGGGGCGCTAAAAACATTCAGTACTTC	CASSPRGAKNIQYF
TRBV18	TRBJ2-3	NA	TRBD1	TGTGCCAGCTCACCAGCGCAGGGGGCGCGATTCACAGATACGCAGTATTTT	CASSPAQGARFTDTQYF
TRBV29-1	TRBJ2-2	NA	NA	TGCAGCGCCCGTTCAGGCTCCACCGGGGAGCTGTTTTTT	CSARSGSTGELFF
TRBV30	TRBJ1-3	NA	NA	TGTGCCTGGAGTTCCGTCGTCTCTGGAAACACCATATATTTT	CAWSSVVSGNTIYF
TRBV30	TRBJ1-1	NA	TRBD1	TGTGCCTGGAGGGCCCGGATACAACCGGGACAGGGGAACACTGAAGCTTTCTTT	CAWRARIQPGQGNTEAFF
TRBV4-2	TRBJ1-2	NA	NA	TGTGCCAGCAGCCAAGATCTGCCAGGAGCGGGGACTGACTATGGCTACACCTTC	CASSQDLPGAGTDYGYTF
TRBV11-2	TRBJ2-3	NA	NA	TGTGCCAGCAGCTTATACTACCCAGATACGCAGTATTTT	CASSLYYPDTQYF
TRBV13	TRBJ2-1	NA	NA	TGTGCCAGCAGCTACGATACAGGGAGTGGGTTGAATGAGCAGTTCTTC	CASSYDTGSGLNEQFF
TRBV19	TRBJ2-7	NA	NA	TGTGCCAGTAGTACCCTGGGCCAAGCCTACGAGCAGTACTTC	CASSTLGQAYEQYF
TRBV4-1	TRBJ1-2	NA	NA	TGCGCCAGCAGCTCTCAGACAGCAATCACTGTCTATGGCTACACCTTC	CASSSQTAITVYGYTF
TRBV5-1	TRBJ2-6	NA	NA	TGCGCCAGCAGCTACAGGTCCCGAAGTCCCTCTGGGGCCAACGTCCTGACTTTC	CASSYRSRSPSGANVLTF
TRBV7-9	TRBJ1-1	few	NA	TGTGCCAGCAGCTTATCAGCCCCACAGGGAGAAGCTTTCTTT	CASSLSAPQGEAFF
TRBV18	TRBJ1-1	once	NA	TGTGCCAGCTCACCATCTTTAGGAGGGTCTGGGACTGAAGCTTTCTTT	CASSPSLGGSGTEAFF
TRBV5-1	TRBJ2-3	NA	TRBD2	TGCGCCAGCAGCTCCGGACTAGCGGGGAGCACAGATACGCAGTATTTT	CASSSGLAGSTDTQYF
TRBV30	TRBJ1-3	few	TRBD1	TGTGCCTGGACAGGGGGGAGAAACACCATATATTTT	CAWTGGRNTIYF
TRBV5-1	TRBJ1-1	NA	TRBD1	TGCGCCAGCAGCTTGGAGGGGACAGGGGAGAATGAAGCTTTCTTT	CASSLEGTGENEAFF
TRBV19	TRBJ2-3	NA	TRBD2	TGTGCCAGTATGGGACTAGCGGGAGTGGTAGATACGCAGTATTTT	CASMGLAGVVDTQYF
TRBV6-5	TRBJ2-1	NA	TRBD1	TGTGCCAGCAAAGTAAGACAGGGATACTACAATGAGCAGTTCTTC	CASKVRQGYYNEQFF
TRBV2	TRBJ1-5	NA	NA	TGTGCCAGCCGCCTGGGGCACAATCAGCCCCAGCATTTT	CASRLGHNQPQHF
TRBV10-3	TRBJ1-6	NA	NA	TGTGCCATCAGTGAGTCGGGCAGTACACCCCTCCACTTT	CAISESGSTPLHF
TRBV7-8	TRBJ2-2	NA	TRBD1	TGTGCCAGCAGCCCCATGCAAGGGGGCCCCGGGGAGCTGTTTTTT	CASSPMQGGPGELFF
TRBV30	TRBJ1-1	many	NA	TGTGCCTGGAGTTGGGGGGGGAACACTGAAGCTTTCTTT	CAWSWGGNTEAFF
TRBV4-3	TRBJ2-3	NA	TRBD2	TGCGCCAGCAGCCCCGGAGCGGGGGGGCGGAGCACAGATACGCAGTATTTT	CASSPGAGGRSTDTQYF
TRBV2	TRBJ1-3	NA	NA	TGTGCCAGCAGTGTACAACCTCCTGGAAACACCATATATTTT	CASSVQPPGNTIYF
TRBV12-3/TRBV12-4	TRBJ1-5	few	TRBD1	TGTGCCAGCAGGGCAGGGGGGATGCAGCCCCAGCATTTT	CASRAGGMQPQHF
TRBV19	TRBJ1-1	NA	NA	TGTGCCAGTAGTATAGGTTTGGCGCAGGGCACTGAAGCTTTCTTT	CASSIGLAQGTEAFF
TRBV6-5	TRBJ1-1	NA	NA	TGTGCCAGCACCCGGGGGGATGGGTGGATCGAAGCTTTCTTT	CASTRGDGWIEAFF